This TCR beta chain was captured in a study of blood T cell repertoires in COVID-19. Across the study: Collection of acute and convalescent COVID-19 samples took place in the United States, Italy and Spain. T cells, B-cell-depleted T cells, or PBMCs provided the cDNA or gDNA that served as material.

Trimming removed 2 bases from V and 2 bases from J; junction bases left unmatched: 5. The CDR3 covers 16 residues. The germline V gene has CDR1 MNHNY and CDR2 SVGAGI (reference sequence). In the authors' workflow: Estimated nucleated cell counts came from reference gene primer amplification. Profiled with immunoSEQ multiplex PCR; TCRdb holds only in-frame clones, not every one. The V and J calls and clone size come from that table; D and trimming were worked out from the DNA. The sample consists of about 100,000 clones, roughly 71% of them appearing once. Specimen: peripheral blood. The clonotype originates from a man older than 75 with acute or convalescent COVID-19. The genes are TRBV6-6 and TRBJ2-3; 9 bases fit TRBD2. CDR3 region: CASSYGAGGVTDTQYF. CDR3 in DNA: TGTGCCAGCAGTTACGGGGCGGGAGGGGTCACAGATACGCAGTATTTT.